This TCR beta chain derives from a study of blood T cell repertoires in COVID-19. Study in general: COVID-19 samples from acute and convalescent phases originated in the United States, Italy and Spain. T cells, B-cell-depleted T cells, or PBMCs supplied cDNA or gDNA.

How the authors handled the data: Reference gene primer amplification in the assay estimated nucleated cell counts. Assay used: immunoSEQ multiplex PCR; TCRdb lists only in-frame clones, some missing. For V, J and clone size, that table is used; D and trimming come from the DNA. The sample contains around 100,000 clones, more than 80% of which appear only once. V was trimmed by 4 bases and J by 8 bases, leaving 18 bases between them. The CDR3 length is 15 residues. Per germline, CDR1 LGHDT and CDR2 YNNKEL (reference sequence). The source material was peripheral blood. This clonotype was sampled from an elderly woman with acute or convalescent COVID-19. The chain combines TRBV3-1 (or the pseudogene TRBV3-2) with TRBJ2-1; the D gene is possibly TRBD1 (5 bases). The DNA for the CDR3 is TGTGCCAGCAGCCTGACCCCAGGGTCGATAGATGAGCAGTTCTTC. This gives the protein CASSLTPGSIDEQFF.